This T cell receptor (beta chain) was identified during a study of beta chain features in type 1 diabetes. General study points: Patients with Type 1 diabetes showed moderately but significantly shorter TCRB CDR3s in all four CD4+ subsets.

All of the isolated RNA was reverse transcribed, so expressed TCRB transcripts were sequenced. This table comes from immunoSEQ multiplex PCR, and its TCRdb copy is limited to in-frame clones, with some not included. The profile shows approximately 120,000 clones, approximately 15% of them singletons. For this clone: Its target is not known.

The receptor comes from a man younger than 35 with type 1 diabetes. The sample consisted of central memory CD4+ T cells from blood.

The CDR3 DNA follows: TGTGCCAGCAGCCCCTGGACTAGCGGGGTAAATGAGCAGTTCTTC. Its translation: CASSPWTSGVNEQFF. This sequence joins TRBV11-1 and TRBJ2-1, with 12 bases that match TRBD2. Germline CDR1 SGHAT, CDR2 FQDESV (reference sequence). The CDR3 is 15 residues long. The ends lost 5 bases at V and 7 bases at J; junction bases unmatched: 6. Full variable domain (missing parts from reference TRBV11-1 and TRBJ2-1): EAEVAQSPRYKITEKSQAVAFWCDPISGHATLYWYRQILGQGPELLVQFQDESVVDDSQLPKDRFSAERLKGVDSTLKIQPAELGDSAMYLCASSPWTSGVNEQFFGPGTRLTVL.